This is a list of T cell receptor beta chains from one sample in a study of T cell clones after liver transplantation. Clones were read by immunoSEQ multiplex PCR, and TCRdb kept only the in-frame ones, dropping some. The sample shows more than 95,000 clones, 80% to 85% of them seen only once. The specimen was CD4+ T cells from blood, collected before liver transplant. Receptors originate from a human donor who received a liver transplant. The CDR3 runs from the conserved cysteine through the conserved F or W. A D gene is named only where the DNA matches it firmly. Only part of the rows carry a size: once, few, many, or a class if the clone is expanded.

V,size,J,D,DNA,CDR3
TRBV27,NA,TRBJ2-1,NA,TGTGCCAGCAGGTCTCGGGACCAATCGCGACACAATGAGCAGTTCTTC,CASRSRDQSRHNEQFF
TRBV2,NA,TRBJ2-6,NA,TGTGCCAGCAGGCTGCGTTCGACAGGTTTTGTTGGGGCCAACGTCCTGACTTTC,CASRLRSTGFVGANVLTF
TRBV6-1,NA,TRBJ1-5,TRBD1,TGTGCCAGCAGGGGGACAGGCCGCAATCAGCCCCAGCATTTT,CASRGTGRNQPQHF
TRBV30,NA,TRBJ1-1,NA,TGTGCCTGGAGTTTAAGGGGACCGGGGGCTTTCTTT,CAWSLRGPGAFF
TRBV7-7,NA,TRBJ2-3,TRBD1,TGTGCCAGCAGCTTTGGGACAGGGGTTTCAGATACGCAGTATTTT,CASSFGTGVSDTQYF
TRBV30,NA,TRBJ2-4,NA,TGTGCCTGGAGTGGAGGCAGACCCAAAAACATTCAGTACTTC,CAWSGGRPKNIQYF
TRBV19,NA,TRBJ2-2,NA,TGTGCCAGTAGTCTCCAGGACGGTTTGTCCTACACCGGGGAGCTGTTTTTT,CASSLQDGLSYTGELFF
TRBV7-3,NA,TRBJ2-3,NA,TGTGCCAGCAGCTTAAGCGACCCCCGTGATACGCAGTATTTT,CASSLSDPRDTQYF
TRBV12-5,NA,TRBJ2-5,NA,TGTGCTAGTTCTACTCGACAGCAAGAGACCCAGTACTTC,CASSTRQQETQYF
TRBV7-2,NA,TRBJ1-1,TRBD1,TGTGCCAGCAGCCTAAGCCCGACAGGGACCTCTTTCTTT,CASSLSPTGTSFF
TRBV7-3,NA,TRBJ2-3,NA,TGTGCCAGCAGCTTCGGATTGGAAGATACGCAGTATTTT,CASSFGLEDTQYF
TRBV19,NA,TRBJ1-1,NA,TGTGCCAGTAGTATAGATCTTGCAGCAGGGAACACTGAAGCTTTCTTT,CASSIDLAAGNTEAFF
TRBV11-2,NA,TRBJ2-6,NA,TGTGCCAGCAGCTTACCTGGGGCCAACGTCCTGACTTTC,CASSLPGANVLTF
TRBV13,NA,TRBJ2-2,NA,TGTGCCAGCAGCCCGGGACTGGTTAGGGGCCAAGTTACCGGGGAGCTGTTTTTT,CASSPGLVRGQVTGELFF
TRBV6-4,NA,TRBJ1-5,NA,TGTGCCAGCAGCCCTAAGTTGGGGGGCCAGCCCCAGCATTTT,CASSPKLGGQPQHF
TRBV10-3,NA,TRBJ2-1,NA,TGTGCCATCAGGGGGTGGCAGGCGGACAATGAGCAGTTCTTC,CAIRGWQADNEQFF
TRBV4-3,few,TRBJ1-1,NA,TGCGCCAGCAGCCAAGGTGGGGGGAGGAACACTGAAGCTTTCTTT,CASSQGGGRNTEAFF
TRBV10-3,NA,TRBJ1-1,NA,TGTGCCATCAGTGACCCCGGGCCGAACACTGAAGCTTTCTTT,CAISDPGPNTEAFF
TRBV5-1,NA,TRBJ2-7,TRBD2,TGCGCCAGCAGCTTGTTGGGAGGGGCCGGAGACGAGCAGTACTTC,CASSLLGGAGDEQYF
TRBV18,NA,TRBJ1-5,TRBD1,TGTGCCAGCTCACCAGACAGGGGGAAGCCCCAGCATTTT,CASSPDRGKPQHF
TRBV19,NA,TRBJ1-5,NA,TGTGCCAGTAGTATCGCGGAGTCTGGCAATCAGCCCCAGCATTTT,CASSIAESGNQPQHF
TRBV27,NA,TRBJ2-7,NA,TGTGCCAGCAGGCGACGGGGGAACCTAGAGCAGTACTTC,CASRRRGNLEQYF
TRBV27,NA,TRBJ1-2,TRBD1,TGTGCCAGCAGTTTATCGGGGACAGGCGGTGGCTACACCTTC,CASSLSGTGGGYTF
TRBV9,NA,TRBJ2-3,NA,TGTGCCAGCAGCGCAGAACAGGGCACAGATACGCAGTATTTT,CASSAEQGTDTQYF
TRBV4-1,NA,TRBJ1-4,NA,TGCGCCAGCAGCCAAGAATGGGGTCGCGTGGCTAATGAAAAACTGTTTTTT,CASSQEWGRVANEKLFF
TRBV7-2,NA,TRBJ2-7,TRBD1,TGTGCCAGCAGCTTAGGACAGGGAACCTACGAGCAGTACTTC,CASSLGQGTYEQYF
TRBV29-1,NA,TRBJ2-5,NA,TGCAGCGTTGAGGGGGCAGGGAGAGAGACCCAGTACTTC,CSVEGAGRETQYF
TRBV4-2,NA,TRBJ2-1,NA,TGTGCCAGCAGCCAAGGAGTCGGGAGTGAAAATGAGCAGTTCTTC,CASSQGVGSENEQFF
TRBV6-6,NA,TRBJ1-1,NA,TGTGCCAGCAGTAGGGGTGAAGCTTTCTTT,CASSRGEAFF
TRBV9,few,TRBJ2-5,NA,TGTGCCAGCAGCGTAGCGGGAGAGCGCCAAGAGACCCAGTACTTC,CASSVAGERQETQYF
TRBV7-3,few,TRBJ1-1,TRBD1,TGTGCCAGCAGCCCACAAGACAGGGGGCTCACTGAAGCTTTCTTT,CASSPQDRGLTEAFF
TRBV5-1,once,TRBJ1-1,TRBD1,TGCGCCAGCAGCTCCAAACGGGACAGGGGTACTGAAGCTTTCTTT,CASSSKRDRGTEAFF
TRBV14,NA,TRBJ1-3,TRBD1,TGTGCCAGCAGCCCGACAGGGGTACATGGAAACACCATATATTTT,CASSPTGVHGNTIYF
TRBV7-9,NA,TRBJ2-5,NA,TGTGCCAGCAGCCTAGCCTCCGGTTTCGGGGAGACCCAGTACTTC,CASSLASGFGETQYF
TRBV27,once,TRBJ2-7,TRBD1,TGTGCCAGCAGTTTGGGGACAGGCTACCACACCTACGAGCAGTACTTC,CASSLGTGYHTYEQYF
TRBV20-1,NA,TRBJ2-7,NA,TGCAGTGCTAGAGGTGGTGGCGAGCAGTACTTC,CSARGGGEQYF
TRBV27,NA,TRBJ2-1,NA,TGTGCCAGCAGACTCTACAGGGTTTCAAATGAGCAGTTCTTC,CASRLYRVSNEQFF
TRBV7-3,NA,TRBJ2-1,NA,TGTGCCAGCAGCTTAAGATCGGGAGTTGTAAATGAGCAGTTCTTC,CASSLRSGVVNEQFF
TRBV6-6,NA,TRBJ2-3,TRBD1,TGTGCCAGCAGTTACCGCAGACAGGGGGTTACAGATACGCAGTATTTT,CASSYRRQGVTDTQYF
TRBV28,medium-sized,TRBJ2-2,TRBD2,TGTGCCAGCAGTTTGGTTGGGACTAGCGGTAACACCGGGGAGCTGTTTTTT,CASSLVGTSGNTGELFF
TRBV4-2,NA,TRBJ2-7,TRBD2,TGTGCCAGCAGCCCGGGGACTAGCGGAACCTACGAGCAGTACTTC,CASSPGTSGTYEQYF
TRBV10-1,NA,TRBJ1-5,NA,TGCGCCAGCAGTGAAAGGGTGATTCAGCCCCAGCATTTT,CASSERVIQPQHF
TRBV6-5,once,TRBJ2-3,TRBD1,TGTGCCAGCAGTCTGACAGGGGGCGGCACAGATACGCAGTATTTT,CASSLTGGGTDTQYF
TRBV28,few,TRBJ1-5,NA,TGTGCCAGCAGCAAAAAGACAGTTTTTCTCTCAAGTAGCAATCAGCCCCAGCATTTT,CASSKKTVFLSSSNQPQHF
TRBV15,NA,TRBJ2-7,NA,TGTGCCACCAGCTTCGGACGTGGTCGTGGCGAGCAGTACTTC,CATSFGRGRGEQYF
TRBV5-1,NA,TRBJ2-3,NA,TGCGCCAGCAGCCCAGTAGCGAGAAGCACAGATACGCAGTATTTT,CASSPVARSTDTQYF
TRBV7-2,NA,TRBJ2-2,TRBD2,TGTGCCAGCAGCCATAGGGGAGGGACGAACACCGGGGAGCTGTTTTTT,CASSHRGGTNTGELFF
TRBV7-6,few,TRBJ1-3,TRBD1,TGTGCCAGCAGCTTAGCATGGACAGGGCGGGAAAACACCATATATTTT,CASSLAWTGRENTIYF
TRBV6-5,NA,TRBJ2-7,TRBD1,TGTGCCAGCAGTTTACAGGGGTTTGGTGAGCAGTACTTC,CASSLQGFGEQYF
TRBV4-2,NA,TRBJ2-3,NA,TGTGCCAGCAGCCTCGTGGACAGTTACACAGATACGCAGTATTTT,CASSLVDSYTDTQYF
TRBV7-8,NA,TRBJ2-6,NA,TGTGCCAGCAGCTTCCCAGGGCGCTCTGGGGCCAACGTCCTGACTTTC,CASSFPGRSGANVLTF
TRBV25-1,few,TRBJ1-4,TRBD1,TGTGCCAGCAGTGAATGGGGGGGACAGGGTAGAGAAAAACTGTTTTTT,CASSEWGGQGREKLFF
TRBV19,NA,TRBJ1-1,NA,TGTGCCAGTAGTACAGACGGGATTTCGAACACTGAAGCTTTCTTT,CASSTDGISNTEAFF
TRBV30,NA,TRBJ2-1,TRBD2,TGTGCCGGGGGGGTCGGATACAATGAGCAGTTCTTC,CAGGVGYNEQFF
TRBV7-8,once,TRBJ2-5,TRBD2,TGTGCCAGCAGCTTAAGAGCTAGCGGGGAGACCCAGTACTTC,CASSLRASGETQYF
TRBV19,NA,TRBJ2-1,NA,TGTGCCAGTAGTCTTCGGCCAGGGGGGTTTGATGAGCAGTTCTTC,CASSLRPGGFDEQFF
TRBV7-2,NA,TRBJ1-2,NA,TGTGCCAGCAGCAAGAGGCAGGCCACTGATGGCTACACCTTC,CASSKRQATDGYTF
TRBV5-1,NA,TRBJ1-1,NA,TGCGCCAGCAGCTTGCCAAGGGGAGTCGGGAACACTGAAGCTTTCTTT,CASSLPRGVGNTEAFF
TRBV7-2,NA,TRBJ2-3,NA,TGTGCCAGCAGCGTAACAGGCACAGATACGCAGTATTTT,CASSVTGTDTQYF